This TCR beta chain was sequenced during a study of spatial heterogeneity in lung cancer. On the study more broadly: Each distinct TCR and UMI combination averaged more than ten appearances in raw reads.

This clonotype was counted ten times or more. No antigen is known for it. As to time point: sample taken at primary tumor resection. Whole RNA, isolated from tumor, nontumor lung or frozen PBMC, was sequenced without prior sorting. TCRdb reanalysed the 5' RACE reads using MiXCR and keeps one entry per CDR3 protein. The profile shows roughly 10,000 distinct CDR3 sequences, roughly 6.3% of them singletons. The CDR3 length is 11 residues. With 6 bases removed from V and 7 bases from J, the gap between germline ends came to 9 bases. Study-level findings and limits: Tracking of tumor mutation counts was seen in expanded intratumoral alpha and beta TCR counts.

This TCR came from a male donor with early-stage non-small cell lung cancer. This chain connects TRBV12-3 or TRBV12-4 to TRBJ1-1; D remains ambiguous. Here the sequenced sample was lung tumor tissue, taken at surgery. The CDR3 is CASSSGYEAFF. CDR3 coding DNA: TGTGCCAGCAGCTCTGGATATGAAGCTTTCTTT.